This note documents a single T cell receptor (beta chain) sequence. The antigen is unknown. Every donor contributed roughly 10 milliliters of peripheral blood by blood draw. The data were obtained in a study of blood T cells in healthy people across ages. Whole-study results and caveats: In the absence of known donor CMV status, changes in expanded clonotypes were possibly confounded.

Combining a sample-barcoded 5' primer with a J-beta primer mix, a second PCR ran for roughly 7 to 12 cycles. TCRdb processed the 5' RACE reads anew with MiXCR; each CDR3 protein has one entry. Among almost 800,000 distinct CDR3 sequences, about 62% were seen once, and the ten largest hold roughly 22%. This TCR came from a man younger than 40 in good health. The sample comprised blood.

CDR3 in DNA: TGCAGTGCGGGAGACCGTACCGGGAGCAATCAGCCCCAGCATTTT. Translating it yields CSAGDRTGSNQPQHF. The J gene is TRBJ1-5, the V gene TRBV20-1; D uncertain. Germline values: CDR1 DFQATT, CDR2 SNEGSKA (reference sequence). CDR3 length: 15 residues. The V end was cut by 6 bases, the J end by 1 base, with 16 bases between.